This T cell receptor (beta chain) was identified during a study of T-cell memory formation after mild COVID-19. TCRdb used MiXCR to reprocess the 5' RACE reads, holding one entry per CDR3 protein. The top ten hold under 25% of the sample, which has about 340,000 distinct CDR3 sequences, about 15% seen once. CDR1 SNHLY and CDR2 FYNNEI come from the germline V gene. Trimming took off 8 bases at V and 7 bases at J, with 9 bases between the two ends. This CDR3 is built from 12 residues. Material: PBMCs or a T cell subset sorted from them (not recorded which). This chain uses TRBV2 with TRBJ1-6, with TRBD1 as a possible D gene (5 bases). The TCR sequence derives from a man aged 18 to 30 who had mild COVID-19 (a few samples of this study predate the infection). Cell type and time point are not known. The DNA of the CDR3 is TGTGCCAGCTCCAGGGCGAATTCACCCCTCCACTTT. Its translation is CASSRANSPLHF.